This T cell receptor beta chain was retrieved from a study of shared clonotypes between healthy human individuals (TCRdb year 2020). As for the study more broadly: The cohort comprised two women and a few men aged 18 to 49 years. Per donor, three plates each were used for CD4 naive and CD4 memory, two for CD8 naive, and one for CD8 memory. To estimate repertoire size and how much clonotype sharing occurs between individuals, the study deeply sequenced the blood TCR repertoires of several healthy adults. Libraries were prepared and TCR repertoires were sequenced by different laboratories using diverse techniques, in order to increase sequencing depth and limit assay-specific biases. Between about 0.94 and 8.9 billion PBMCs per donor were obtained by leukapheresis. Overall results and qualifications from the work: Higher generation probabilities were observed for clonotypes shared by all four sorted-subset donors than for non-shared clonotypes. When a handful of donors were compared, the shared fraction of clonotypes was about 5% for naive CD4, 3.5% for naive CD8, roughly 2.5% for memory CD4, and less than 0.45% for memory CD8. The genetic and exposure-history diversity represented was limited by the small number of donors. Pairwise subsampling indicated that sequencing depth was expected to affect the degree of clonotype sharing among donors. Sampling was restricted to blood, and TCR repertoires in tissues likely differ from the TCR repertoires found in blood. Naive subsets generally had larger estimated clonotype richness than memory subsets. Even with the large sequencing depth, rarefaction of the sorted-subset datasets indicated that sequencing was incomplete.

The cysteine opens and the phenylalanine closes a CDR3 of 11 amino acids. Kept here is only the CDR3 DNA, which spans 33 bases and is read in frame from base 1. The trim is 2 bases for V and 4 bases for J, with a gap of 5 bases between the germline ends. The germline V gene sets CDR1 to SQVTM and CDR2 to ANQGSEA. TCR CDR3 regions were amplified from genomic DNA by multiplex PCR using the deep immunoSEQ assay. For each cell subset, the extracted genomic DNA was distributed evenly across all wells of several immunoSEQ 96-well plates, and each plate served as one replicate. For sorted subsets, approximately 200 ng of genomic DNA, equivalent to 25,000 to 35,000 T cell genomes, went into each replicate PCR. The purified libraries were quantified using a Qubit 3.0 fluorometer, sized with a Bioanalyzer 2100, and then quantified again using the KAPA Library Quantification kit. Every immunoSEQ 96-well plate was sequenced on a separate single-read 150-cycle Illumina NextSeq 550 flow cell. In the authors' own workflow: Because the immunoSEQ output held only junctional sequences and lacked quality scores, the filtering could not match the filtering applied to full-length reads. To assign V/J genes and CDR3, sequences were annotated against IMGT germline references using PyIR, a Python wrapper for IgBLAST v1.9. Reads were removed for weak V/J assignments (E-value above 1e-6), missing CDR3, stop codons, out-of-frame junctions, or ambiguous translated residues. V3J clonotypes were defined by identical inferred V gene, J gene, and CDR3 amino acid sequence. Percentage overlap between repertoires was calculated by dividing the number of shared unique clonotypes by the size of the smaller repertoire. Repertoire richness was assessed with RTK rarefaction, the Chao1 estimator, and Recon v2.1 estimates of unobserved clonotypes. For all TCRbeta clonotypes obtained by the gDNA method from a handful of donors, generation probabilities were computed with OLGA. TCRdb carries this immuneACCESS record with in-frame sequences only. Its versions omit some clonotypes, under half of them owing to an unresolved V gene in the studies checked, with the rest unexplained. V and J calls and clone size are copied from that table; D and trimming were computed from the DNA. The sample has approximately 980,000 clones on record, about three quarters of them singletons. Roughly 1.5% of the sample is taken by the ten largest.

Healthy HIV-negative adults with no recently reported acute infections or vaccinations were included as donors. Every donor was a Caucasian adult residing in Nashville, Tennessee, USA. Magnetic negative selection was used to enrich CD4+ T cells, after which naive cells were positively selected on CD45RA and the negative fraction became the memory subset. Blood was obtained by leukapheresis, after which PBMCs were separated by Ficoll-Histopaque density gradient centrifugation and cryopreserved in liquid nitrogen vapor phase. Analytical flow cytometry was used to check the purity and quantity of every magnetically sorted T cell population. Each sorted fraction had its genomic DNA isolated and then quantified by UV absorbance on a Nanodrop 2000c. Comments on this clone: This clone's antigen is unknown. No base-level quality is on record; no much larger clone is a single base apart.

The V and J genes are TRBV29-1 and TRBJ2-5; no confident D gene assignment can be made. The specimen was memory CD4+ T cells sorted from blood. Read against the paper, the sample's cell subset or site label means: CD45RA-negative fraction. This clonotype was sampled from a man in his late teens or twenties in good health. The CDR3 protein: CSVEPTETQYF. The nucleotide sequence reads as follows: TGCAGCGTTGAACCTACAGAGACCCAGTACTTC.